The rows below give T cell receptor beta chains drawn from one sample of a study of T cell changes during pregnancy in multiple sclerosis. Repertoires were generated with immunoSEQ multiplex PCR, while TCRdb's copy carries only in-frame clones and drops some. Altogether tens of thousands of clones are present, about 90% being singletons, with the ten largest covering 0.15% to 0.2%. Sequencing used CD4+ T cells from peripheral blood mononuclear cells, obtained in the second trimester of pregnancy. These receptors were collected from a female donor with multiple sclerosis, enrolled in a pregnancy study. The CDR3 runs from the conserved cysteine through the conserved F or W. Each record gives: V gene, clone size, D gene, J gene, CDR3 DNA, CDR3 protein. The D gene is left open where the match is weak. Clone size is not always given. Where it is, it says once, few, many or a class for expanded clones.

TRBV27,-,-,TRBJ1-1,TGTGCCAGCAGTCCGCTAGGGACACCCACTTGGAAGACTGAAGCTTTCTTT,CASSPLGTPTWKTEAFF
TRBV5-1,-,-,TRBJ2-5,TGCGCCAGCAGCTTGTCCCCGGAGTCAGAGACCCAGTACTTC,CASSLSPESETQYF
TRBV13,few,-,TRBJ1-1,TGTGCCAGCAGCTTCGTAAACACTGAAGCTTTCTTT,CASSFVNTEAFF
TRBV11-2,-,-,TRBJ1-1,TGTGCCAGCAGCTTAGAGCCCAACAAAAACACTGAAGCTTTCTTT,CASSLEPNKNTEAFF
TRBV5-1,-,-,TRBJ1-6,TGCGCCAGCAGCTTGGGGGAGGGGGCCCTCCACTTT,CASSLGEGALHF
TRBV18,-,-,TRBJ1-2,TGTGCCAGCTCACCCGACAGCAAGCATGGCTACACCTTC,CASSPDSKHGYTF
TRBV28,once,-,TRBJ1-4,TGTGCCAGCAGTTTACTGAGGCAGAGTATGGGTAATGAAAAACTGTTTTTT,CASSLLRQSMGNEKLFF
TRBV5-4,-,-,TRBJ2-2,TGTGCCAGCAGCTTTCTGGGGGGCACCGGGGAGCTGTTTTTT,CASSFLGGTGELFF
TRBV9,-,-,TRBJ2-2,TGTGCCAGCAGCCCAGACTACACCGGGGAGCTGTTTTTT,CASSPDYTGELFF
TRBV7-2,-,-,TRBJ2-7,TGTGCCAGCAGCTTAGCGCGTACTTCCTACGAGCAGTACTTC,CASSLARTSYEQYF
TRBV28,-,-,TRBJ2-7,TGTGCCAGCAGTGGAGAACAGGGCAAGTACTTC,CASSGEQGKYF
TRBV19,few,-,TRBJ1-1,TGTGCCAGTAGTCCCAGGGGCGAGGACACTGAAGCTTTCTTT,CASSPRGEDTEAFF
TRBV29-1,-,TRBD2,TRBJ2-7,TGCAGCGTGAGTCGGGGGGGGCGGATTTATGAGCAGTACTTC,CSVSRGGRIYEQYF
TRBV9,-,TRBD2,TRBJ2-3,TGTGCCAGCAGCGTAGAAGGTAGCGGGAGCACAGATACGCAGTATTTT,CASSVEGSGSTDTQYF
TRBV9,-,-,TRBJ2-5,TGTGCCAGCAGCGTAGGCTCGGGTCGGGACTCACAAGAGACCCAGTACTTC,CASSVGSGRDSQETQYF
TRBV13,-,-,TRBJ2-2,TGTGCCAGCAGCCCAGGGCCAGAAAACACCGGGGAGCTGTTTTTT,CASSPGPENTGELFF
TRBV2,once,TRBD1,TRBJ1-1,TGTGCCAGCTGCGCCCAGGGGGTTTACACTGAAGCTTTCTTT,CASCAQGVYTEAFF